A selection of T cell receptor beta chains follows, all from one sample in a study of shared clonotypes between healthy human individuals. Some clones are missing from TCRdb's copy, which holds only in-frame ones; the method was immunoSEQ multiplex PCR. The data contain roughly 300,000 clones, roughly 84% of them singletons. What was sequenced was memory CD8+ T cells sorted from blood. These receptors were taken from a man between 18 and 29 years old in good health. Each CDR3 is given with its conserved first and last residue. D genes are given only for firm matches. Expanded clones are given a class, and other clones once, few, many or no size at all.

V: TRBV6-5
size: NA
J: TRBJ2-7
D: TRBD2
DNA: TGTGCCAGCAGTCCTATTGGTGGGGGGGCCTACGAGCAGTACTTC
CDR3: CASSPIGGGAYEQYF

V: TRBV6-5
size: NA
J: TRBJ1-2
D: TRBD1
DNA: TGTGCCAGCAGGGGGGGTTTGGACAGGGAATATGGCTACACCTTC
CDR3: CASRGGLDREYGYTF

V: TRBV6-5
size: NA
J: TRBJ2-7
D: TRBD1
DNA: TGTGCCAGCAGTTACTTAGGGGACAGCGCCTACGAGCAGTACTTC
CDR3: CASSYLGDSAYEQYF

V: TRBV9
size: NA
J: TRBJ2-3
D: NA
DNA: TGTGCCAGCAGCGAGGGCCATGGTCTAGCCTTCACAGATACGCAGTATTTT
CDR3: CASSEGHGLAFTDTQYF

V: TRBV10-3
size: few
J: TRBJ1-5
D: NA
DNA: TGTGCCATCAGTGAGTCTGGAGACAATCAGCCCCAGCATTTT
CDR3: CAISESGDNQPQHF

V: TRBV13
size: NA
J: TRBJ1-3
D: NA
DNA: TGTGCCAGCAGCTTAGGGCGGTCCTCTGGAAACACCATATATTTT
CDR3: CASSLGRSSGNTIYF

V: TRBV7-9
size: NA
J: TRBJ1-1
D: TRBD1
DNA: TGTGCCAGCAGCTTACTGGGACAGGGGGCCCCCAGGATTGGAGCTTTCTTT
CDR3: CASSLLGQGAPRIGAFF

V: TRBV5-4
size: NA
J: TRBJ2-3
D: NA
DNA: TGTGCCAGCAGCTTGCCAGGGAGGACAGATACGCAGTATTTT
CDR3: CASSLPGRTDTQYF

V: TRBV10-3
size: NA
J: TRBJ1-1
D: NA
DNA: TGTGCCATCGCGACCTTGAACACTGAAGCTTTCTTT
CDR3: CAIATLNTEAFF

V: TRBV4-3
size: NA
J: TRBJ1-1
D: NA
DNA: TGCGCCAGCAGCCGCATATTTGTTTGGGAGAACACTGAAGCTTTCTTT
CDR3: CASSRIFVWENTEAFF

V: TRBV18
size: many
J: TRBJ1-2
D: NA
DNA: TGTGCCAGCCGACCGACAGGCTCCAAATTTTATGGCTACACCTTC
CDR3: CASRPTGSKFYGYTF

V: TRBV5-6
size: once
J: TRBJ2-7
D: TRBD2
DNA: TGTGCCAGCGGGAGGGCGGGGGACTCCTACGAGCAGTACTTC
CDR3: CASGRAGDSYEQYF

V: TRBV7-9
size: NA
J: TRBJ2-1
D: NA
DNA: TGTGCCAGCAGCTTACAGAAGAATGAGCAGTTCTTC
CDR3: CASSLQKNEQFF

V: TRBV6-1
size: NA
J: TRBJ2-7
D: NA
DNA: TGTGCCAGCAGTGATTGGGGGAGCTCCTACGAGCAGTACTTC
CDR3: CASSDWGSSYEQYF

V: TRBV4-1
size: NA
J: TRBJ1-1
D: NA
DNA: TGCGCCAGCAGCCAAGATGATGGCACCTTGAACACTGAAGCTTTCTTT
CDR3: CASSQDDGTLNTEAFF